These 10 T cell receptor beta chains share one sample of origin, sequenced in a study of CD8 T cell repertoires and HIV-1 epitope variants. Sequenced by immunoSEQ multiplex PCR; TCRdb stores in-frame clones only, minus some. This table has roughly 100,000 clones, roughly four fifths appearing once. Sample: uncultured baseline CD8+ T cells from peripheral blood mononuclear cells (PBMCs). The receptors derive from a male donor with HIV.

A single count supports this clone. This chain joins TRBV27 and TRBJ1-5; possibly TRBD1 for D (6 bases). V lost 4 bases to trimming and J lost 0 bases, with 16 bases between them. This CDR3 is 17 amino acids long. Germline V gene data show CDR1 as MNHEY and CDR2 as SMNVEV (reference sequence). In DNA form, the CDR3 reads TGTGCCAGCAGTTCGGGGACATCCAGGCCTAGCAATCAGCCCCAGCATTTT. Protein sequence: CASSSGTSRPSNQPQHF.

Only one count was recorded for this clone. The CDR3 loop is CASSPWGQGNIYEQYF. The CDR3 DNA reads as TGTGCCAGCAGTCCGTGGGGACAGGGGAATATATACGAGCAGTACTTC. V is TRBV28 and J is TRBJ2-7, with TRBD1 matching 10 bases. The trim removed 5 bases at V and 4 bases at J, leaving 11 bases unmatched. CDR3 length: 16 amino acids. Germline V gene data show CDR1 as MDHEN and CDR2 as SYDVKM.

The gene calls are TRBV30 and TRBJ2-3; possibly TRBD1 for D (6 bases). The CDR3 runs to 17 residues. The V gene's germline CDR1 is GTSNPN and CDR2 SVGIG (reference sequence). V gave up 0 bases and J gave up 4 bases, with 20 bases separating them. For the CDR3, the DNA is TGTGCCTGGAGTGTAGGATTACGTAACAGGGCAGCAGATACGCAGTATTTT. Translation gives CAWSVGLRNRAADTQYF.

This clone has only one observation. V gene TRBV9 combines with J gene TRBJ2-5; D call uncertain. This CDR3 is 12 amino acids long. Per germline, CDR1 SGDLS and CDR2 YYNGEE. The ends were cut back, 4 bases at V and 3 bases at J, with 7 bases in the middle. For the CDR3, the DNA is TGTGCCAGCAGCCCCTCGGAAGAGACCCAGTACTTC. Protein sequence: CASSPSEETQYF.

This clone was seen a handful of times. This sequence joins TRBV10-1 and TRBJ2-3, with 8 bases lining up with TRBD2. This CDR3 is 14 amino acids long. The germline CDR1 and CDR2 sequences are WNHNN and SYGVQD (reference sequence). With V trimmed by 5 bases and J by 3 bases, 4 bases remained unmatched. The CDR3 is CASSQTSETDTQYF. The DNA for the CDR3 is TGCGCCAGCAGTCAGACTAGCGAGACAGATACGCAGTATTTT.

This clone has just a few counts. This chain joins TRBV5-1 and TRBJ2-4, with a possible D match to TRBD2 (7 bases). Germline V gene sequence: CDR1 SGHRS, CDR2 YFSETQ. The CDR3 loop spans 14 amino acids. Trimming left V 4 bases short and J 7 bases short, with 15 bases between. CDR3 DNA sequence: TGCGCCAGCAGCCCCCAACAGGGAGGGAACATTCAGTACTTC. It specifies CASSPQQGGNIQYF.

This clone was detected only a few times. The V and J genes are TRBV7-9 and TRBJ1-5; no firm D call. The CDR3 is 14 amino acids. CDR1 is SEHNR and CDR2 is FQNEAQ in the germline V gene (reference sequence). The ends were cut back, 5 bases at V and 0 bases at J, with 8 bases in the middle. CDR3 in DNA: TGTGCCAGCAGCACTGACTTTAGCAATCAGCCCCAGCATTTT. Translation: CASSTDFSNQPQHF.

In this sample, this clone turned up a few times. The chain links TRBV5-1 to TRBJ1-2; tentatively, D is TRBD1 (5 bases). The CDR3 spans 15 residues. The germline gives CDR1 SGHRS, CDR2 YFSETQ. V was clipped by 3 bases and J by 7 bases, with 19 bases between them. As DNA, the CDR3 is TGCGCCAGCAGCTCCAACTCCCGCGGGGCGGGTGGCTACACCTTC. Its protein is CASSSNSRGAGGYTF.

This clone was found once. This chain links TRBV2 with TRBJ2-2; D is possibly TRBD2 (5 bases). CDR1 is SNHLY, CDR2 FYNNEI, per germline. V lost 3 bases and J lost 6, with 14 bases in between. The CDR3 has 15 amino acids. CDR3 amino acids: CASSERGSRAGELFF. The CDR3 DNA reads TGTGCCAGCAGTGAGAGAGGGAGCCGGGCCGGGGAGCTGTTTTTT.

The chain carries TRBV29-1 and TRBJ1-2; TRBD1 agrees at 7 bases. J was trimmed by 6 bases and V by 5 bases; bases with no gene match: 3. CDR1 and CDR2 (germline): SQVTM, ANQGSEA. The CDR3 is 11 amino acids. This CDR3 is CSVIGQDGYTF. For the CDR3, the DNA is TGCAGCGTTATTGGACAGGATGGCTACACCTTC.